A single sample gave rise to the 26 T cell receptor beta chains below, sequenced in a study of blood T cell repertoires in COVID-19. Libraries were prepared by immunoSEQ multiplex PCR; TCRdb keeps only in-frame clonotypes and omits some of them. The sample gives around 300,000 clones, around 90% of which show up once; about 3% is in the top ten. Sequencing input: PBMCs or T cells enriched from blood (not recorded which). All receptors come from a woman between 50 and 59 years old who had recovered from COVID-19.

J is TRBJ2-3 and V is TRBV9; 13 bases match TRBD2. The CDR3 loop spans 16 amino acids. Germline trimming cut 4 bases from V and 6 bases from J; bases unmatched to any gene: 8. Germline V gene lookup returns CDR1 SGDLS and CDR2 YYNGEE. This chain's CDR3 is CASSIPGLAGKDTQYF. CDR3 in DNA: TGTGCCAGCAGCATTCCGGGACTAGCGGGAAAGGATACGCAGTATTTT.

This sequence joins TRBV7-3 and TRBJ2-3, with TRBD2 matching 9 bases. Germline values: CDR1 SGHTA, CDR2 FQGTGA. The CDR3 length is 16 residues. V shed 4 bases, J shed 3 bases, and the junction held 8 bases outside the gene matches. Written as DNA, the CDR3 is TGTGCCAGCAGCTCAACTCGGGCGGGAGGGACAGATACGCAGTATTTT. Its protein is CASSSTRAGGTDTQYF.

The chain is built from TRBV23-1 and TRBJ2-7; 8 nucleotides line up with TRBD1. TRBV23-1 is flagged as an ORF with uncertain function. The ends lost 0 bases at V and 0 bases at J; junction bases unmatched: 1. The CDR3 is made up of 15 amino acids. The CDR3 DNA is TGCGCCAGCAGTCAATCGGGGACAGGCTCCTACGAGCAGTACTTC. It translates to CASSQSGTGSYEQYF.

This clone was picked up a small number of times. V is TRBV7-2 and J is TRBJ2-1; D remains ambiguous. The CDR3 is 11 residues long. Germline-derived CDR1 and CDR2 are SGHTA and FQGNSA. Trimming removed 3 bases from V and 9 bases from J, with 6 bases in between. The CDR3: CASSLRVEQFF. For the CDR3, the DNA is TGTGCCAGCAGCTTGCGAGTTGAGCAGTTCTTC.

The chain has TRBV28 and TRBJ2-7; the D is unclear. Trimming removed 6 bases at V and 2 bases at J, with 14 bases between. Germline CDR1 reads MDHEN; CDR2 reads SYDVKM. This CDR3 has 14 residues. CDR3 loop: CASRESFAPYEQYF. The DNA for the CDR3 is TGTGCCAGCAGGGAGTCCTTCGCACCCTACGAGCAGTACTTC.

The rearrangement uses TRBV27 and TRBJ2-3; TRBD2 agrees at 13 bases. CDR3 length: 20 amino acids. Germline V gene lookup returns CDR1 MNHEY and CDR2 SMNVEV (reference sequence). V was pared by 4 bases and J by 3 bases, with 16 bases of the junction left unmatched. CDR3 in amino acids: CASSSTRTSGSRRGTDTQYF. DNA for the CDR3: TGTGCCAGCAGTTCAACCCGGACTAGCGGGAGTCGCCGGGGGACAGATACGCAGTATTTT.

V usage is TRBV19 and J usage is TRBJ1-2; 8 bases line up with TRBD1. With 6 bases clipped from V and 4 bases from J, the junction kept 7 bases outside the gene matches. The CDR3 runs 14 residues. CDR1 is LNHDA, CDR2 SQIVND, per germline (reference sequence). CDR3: CASRLGQGSYGYTF. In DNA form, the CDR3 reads TGTGCCAGTAGACTCGGACAGGGCAGCTATGGCTACACCTTC.

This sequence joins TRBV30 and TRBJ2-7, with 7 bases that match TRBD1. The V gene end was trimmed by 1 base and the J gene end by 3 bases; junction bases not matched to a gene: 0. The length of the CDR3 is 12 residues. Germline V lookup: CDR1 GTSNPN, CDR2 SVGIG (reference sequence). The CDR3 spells CAWSGQGYEQYF. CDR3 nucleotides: TGTGCCTGGAGTGGACAGGGCTACGAGCAGTACTTC.

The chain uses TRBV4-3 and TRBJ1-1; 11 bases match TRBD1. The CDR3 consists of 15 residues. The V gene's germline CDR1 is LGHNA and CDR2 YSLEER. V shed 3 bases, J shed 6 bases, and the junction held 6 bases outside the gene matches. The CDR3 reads CASSQSLGQGAEAFF. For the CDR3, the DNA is TGCGCCAGCAGCCAGTCACTGGGACAGGGGGCTGAAGCTTTCTTT.

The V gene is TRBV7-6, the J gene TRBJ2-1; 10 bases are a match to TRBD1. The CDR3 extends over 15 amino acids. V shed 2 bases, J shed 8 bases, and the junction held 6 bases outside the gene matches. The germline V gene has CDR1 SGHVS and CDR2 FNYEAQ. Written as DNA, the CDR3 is TGTGCCAGCAGCTTAAGGACAGGGGGTTTAGATGAGCAGTTCTTC. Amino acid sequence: CASSLRTGGLDEQFF.

As DNA, the CDR3 is TGTGCCAGTAGTGCCTCAGGTGGCACTGAAGCTTTCTTT. Translation gives CASSASGGTEAFF. The rearrangement joins TRBV19 to TRBJ1-1; D gene uncertain. Trimming left V 5 bases short and J 4 bases short, with 11 bases between. Per germline, CDR1 LNHDA and CDR2 SQIVND (reference sequence). The CDR3 consists of 13 residues.

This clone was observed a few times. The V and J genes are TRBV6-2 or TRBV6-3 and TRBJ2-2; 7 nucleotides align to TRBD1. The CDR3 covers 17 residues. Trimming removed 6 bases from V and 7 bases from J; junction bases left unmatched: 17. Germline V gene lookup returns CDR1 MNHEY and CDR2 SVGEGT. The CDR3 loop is CASSQIIRTGPFGELFF. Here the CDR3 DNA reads TGTGCCAGCAGCCAAATAATTAGGACAGGCCCTTTCGGGGAGCTGTTTTTT.

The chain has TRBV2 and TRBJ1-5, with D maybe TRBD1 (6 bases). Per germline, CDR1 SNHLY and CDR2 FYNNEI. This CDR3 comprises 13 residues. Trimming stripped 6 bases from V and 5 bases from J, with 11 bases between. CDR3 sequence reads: CASRYGGDQPQHF. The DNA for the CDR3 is TGTGCCAGCAGGTATGGGGGCGATCAGCCCCAGCATTTT.

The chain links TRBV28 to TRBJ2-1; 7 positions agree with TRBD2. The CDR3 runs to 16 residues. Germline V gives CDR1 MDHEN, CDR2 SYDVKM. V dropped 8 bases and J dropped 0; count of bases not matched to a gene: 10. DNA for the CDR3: TGTGCCAGCTGGTCCCGAGGCGGGAGCTCCTACAATGAGCAGTTCTTC. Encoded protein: CASWSRGGSSYNEQFF.

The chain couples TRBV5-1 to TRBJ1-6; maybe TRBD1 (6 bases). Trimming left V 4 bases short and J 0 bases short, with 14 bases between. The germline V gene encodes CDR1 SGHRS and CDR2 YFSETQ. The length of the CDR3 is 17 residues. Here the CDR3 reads CASSDNTGFSYNSPLHF. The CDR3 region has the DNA TGCGCCAGCAGCGACAATACAGGGTTCTCCTATAATTCACCCCTCCACTTT.

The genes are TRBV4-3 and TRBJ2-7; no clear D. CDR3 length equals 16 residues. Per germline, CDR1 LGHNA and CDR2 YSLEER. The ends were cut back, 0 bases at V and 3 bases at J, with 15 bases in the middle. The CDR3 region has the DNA TGCGCCAGCAGCCAAGATACCACACAGAGATTCTACGAGCAGTACTTC. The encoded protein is CASSQDTTQRFYEQYF.

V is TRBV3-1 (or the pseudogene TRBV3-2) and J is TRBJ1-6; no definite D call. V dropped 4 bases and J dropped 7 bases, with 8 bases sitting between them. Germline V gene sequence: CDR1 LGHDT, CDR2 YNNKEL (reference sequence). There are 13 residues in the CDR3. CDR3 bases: TGTGCCAGCAGCCGAGGAGAAAATTCACCCCTCCACTTT. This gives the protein CASSRGENSPLHF.

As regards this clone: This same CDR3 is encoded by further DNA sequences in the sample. This chain's CDR3 is CASSPTGSSGNTIYF. The CDR3 DNA follows: TGTGCCAGTAGTCCCACTGGTAGCTCCGGAAACACCATATATTTT. The chain couples TRBV19 to TRBJ1-3; D ambiguous. The V end lost 5 bases, the J end lost 4 bases, and 15 bases lay between the germline ends. CDR1 is LNHDA and CDR2 is SQIVND in the germline V gene (reference sequence). The CDR3 sequence is 15 residues long.

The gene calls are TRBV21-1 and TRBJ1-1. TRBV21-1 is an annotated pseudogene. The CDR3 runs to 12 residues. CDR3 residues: CANTPVNTEAFF. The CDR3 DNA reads TGTGCCAATACGCCGGTGAACACTGAAGCTTTCTTT.

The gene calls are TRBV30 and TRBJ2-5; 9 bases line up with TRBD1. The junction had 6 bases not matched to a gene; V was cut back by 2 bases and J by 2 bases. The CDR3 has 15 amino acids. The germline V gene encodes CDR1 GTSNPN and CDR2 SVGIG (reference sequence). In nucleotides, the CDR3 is TGTGCCTGGAGTCGGTTGGGACAGGGTCAAGAGACCCAGTACTTC. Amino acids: CAWSRLGQGQETQYF.

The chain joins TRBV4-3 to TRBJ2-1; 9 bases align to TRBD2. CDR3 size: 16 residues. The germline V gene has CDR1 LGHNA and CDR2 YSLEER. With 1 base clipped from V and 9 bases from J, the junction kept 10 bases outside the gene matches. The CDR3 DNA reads TGCGCCAGCAGCCAAGGGCGTGTGCGGGAGGGGGGTGAGCAGTTCTTC. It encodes CASSQGRVREGGEQFF.

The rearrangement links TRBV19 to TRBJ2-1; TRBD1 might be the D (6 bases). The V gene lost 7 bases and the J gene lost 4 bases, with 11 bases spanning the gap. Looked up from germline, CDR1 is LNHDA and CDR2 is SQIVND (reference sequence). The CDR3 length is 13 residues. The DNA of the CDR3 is TGTGCCAGTACACAGGGATGGTACAATGAGCAGTTCTTC. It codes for CASTQGWYNEQFF.

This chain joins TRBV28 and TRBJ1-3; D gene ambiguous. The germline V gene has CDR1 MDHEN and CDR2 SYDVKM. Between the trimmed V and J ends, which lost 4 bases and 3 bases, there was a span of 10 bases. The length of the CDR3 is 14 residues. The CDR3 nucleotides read TGTGCCAGCAGTTCCCGTGGAGGTGGAAACACCATATATTTT. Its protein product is CASSSRGGGNTIYF.

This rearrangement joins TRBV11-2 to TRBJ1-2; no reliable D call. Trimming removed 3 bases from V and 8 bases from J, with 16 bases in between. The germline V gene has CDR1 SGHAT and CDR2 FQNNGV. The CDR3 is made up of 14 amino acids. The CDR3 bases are TGTGCCAGCAGCTTCGCCGCCGGGTTTGGGGGCTACACCTTC. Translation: CASSFAAGFGGYTF.

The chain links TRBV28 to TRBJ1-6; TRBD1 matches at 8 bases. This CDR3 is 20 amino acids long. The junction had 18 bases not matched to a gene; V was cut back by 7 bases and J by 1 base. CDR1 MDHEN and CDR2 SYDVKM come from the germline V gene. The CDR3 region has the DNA TGTGCCAGCAAAGTCGTTCAGGGGGCGCATTCCAGATCCTATAATTCACCCCTCCACTTT. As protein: CASKVVQGAHSRSYNSPLHF.

In nucleotides, the CDR3 is TGTGCCAGCAGCCCAGGGTTATATGGCTACACCTTC. Its translation is CASSPGLYGYTF. The chain couples TRBV3-1 (or the pseudogene TRBV3-2) to TRBJ1-2; tentative D call: TRBD1 (5 bases). V was trimmed by 4 bases and J by 5 bases, leaving 8 bases between them. The CDR3 totals 12 residues. Germline CDR1 LGHDT, CDR2 YNNKEL (reference sequence).